This TCR beta chain derives from a study of shared clonotypes between healthy human individuals. Study results and caveats: Larger estimated richness was generally seen in naive subsets than in memory subsets. Non-shared clonotypes displayed generation probabilities falling below those of clonotypes present in all four donors. Shared across a few donors were about 4.6% of the naive CD4 clonotypes.

CD45RO-negative, CCR7-selected cells formed the naive CD8 fraction, which excluded terminally differentiated effector memory CD45RA+ cells. Clones were read by immunoSEQ multiplex PCR, and TCRdb kept only the in-frame ones, dropping some. This table holds about 2 million clones, 85% to 95% found once. V was pared by 0 bases and J by 1 base, with 6 bases of the junction left unmatched. This CDR3 has 17 amino acids. The V gene's germline CDR1 is MNHEY and CDR2 SMNVEV (reference sequence). About this clone: Antigen: not known. The identical CDR3 is also encoded by other nucleotide sequences in the sample.

The genes are TRBV27 and TRBJ2-7; 10 nucleotides align to TRBD1. The sequencing sample was made of naive CD8+ T cells sorted from blood. The source of this sequence is a man aged 18 to 35 in good health. The chain's CDR3 is CASSLSLGDRGSYEQYF. For the CDR3, the DNA is TGTGCCAGCAGTTTATCTTTGGGGGACAGGGGATCCTACGAGCAGTACTTC.